Following are 30 T cell receptor beta chains from one sample sequenced in a study of T cells expressing NK-cell markers. TCRdb re-called the 5' RACE reads and catalogs CDR3 proteins one per entry, DNA excluded. The sample totals about 380,000 distinct CDR3 sequences. The sequenced material came from blood T cells: a sorted CD56 or NKG2C T cell subset, CD4+ or CD8+ T cells, or bulk PBMC T cells (not recorded which). The receptors stem from a man aged 18-69 years in good health.

The chain recombines TRBV5-1 with TRBJ2-2; absent DNA, TCRdb's TRBD1 call cannot be checked. The germline CDR1 and CDR2 sequences are SGHRS and YFSETQ. The CDR3 has 18 residues. The CDR3 is CASSLPERQGGLTGELFF.

The chain has TRBV7-9 and TRBJ2-7; TCRdb lists TRBD1, though no DNA is available to test this call. The CDR3 runs to 17 residues. The V gene's germline CDR1 is SEHNR and CDR2 FQNEAQ (reference sequence). The CDR3 region is CASSLGGDRGLNYEQYF. Together with reference TRBV7-9 and TRBJ2-7, the CDR3 gives the full variable domain: DTGVSQNPRHKITKRGQNVTFRCDPISEHNRLYWYRQTLGQGPEFLTYFQNEAQLEKSRLLSDRFSAERPKGSFSTLEIQRTEQGDSAMYLCASSLGGDRGLNYEQYFGPGTRLTVT.

The chain carries TRBV5-1 and TRBJ2-2. Germline V gene data show CDR1 as SGHRS and CDR2 as YFSETQ. This CDR3 spans 16 amino acids. This CDR3 is CASSYYSTANTGELFF.

The chain couples TRBV29-1 to TRBJ2-2. There are 12 residues in the CDR3. Germline V CDR1 and CDR2: SQVTM, ANQGSEA. Here the CDR3 reads CSVGQSLGELFF.

J is TRBJ2-7 and V is TRBV5-1; the TRBD2 assignment by TCRdb is unverifiable without DNA. The CDR3 covers 14 residues. Germline V CDR1 and CDR2: SGHRS, YFSETQ. The CDR3: CASSFAGDQFEQYF.

The chain carries TRBV6-4 and TRBJ2-5. CDR3 size: 14 residues. CDR1 and CDR2 from the germline V gene are MRHNA and SNTAGT. CDR3 sequence: CASSDSSRQETQYF.

The chain links TRBV11-2 to TRBJ2-1. CDR1 is SGHAT, CDR2 FQNNGV, per germline. The CDR3 is 12 residues long. The CDR3 reads CASSLNSDEQFF.

V and J are TRBV10-3 and TRBJ2-3; TCRdb's D gene call, TRBD2, goes unchecked for lack of DNA. The germline gives CDR1 ENHRY, CDR2 SYGVKD. This CDR3 spans 16 amino acids. The CDR3 protein is CAISESIVAGPDTQYF.

The chain has TRBV7-2 and TRBJ2-1; the D call from TCRdb, TRBD1, cannot be confirmed without DNA. Looked up from germline, CDR1 is SGHTA and CDR2 is FQGNSA. The CDR3 totals 17 residues. The CDR3 loop is CASSYLGLGGRGNEQFF.

Here the CDR3 reads CASSLFSVSEQYF. This chain uses TRBV7-9 with TRBJ2-7. The germline V gene has CDR1 SEHNR and CDR2 FQNEAQ (reference sequence). This CDR3 region has 13 residues.

The genes are TRBV15 and TRBJ2-1. CDR1 and CDR2 from the germline V gene are LNHNV and YYDKDF (reference sequence). The CDR3 length is 14 residues. The CDR3 is CATSQRNSYNEQFF.

The V call is TRBV18, the J call TRBJ1-2. Germline-derived CDR1 and CDR2 are KGHSH and LQKENI. The CDR3 sequence is 13 residues long. The CDR3 is CASSPPSGVGYTF. Drawing the rest from reference TRBV18 and TRBJ1-2, the complete variable domain is NAGVMQNPRHLVRRRGQEARLRCSPMKGHSHVYWYRQLPEEGLKFMVYLQKENIIDESGMPKERFSAEFPKEGPSILRIQQVVRGDSAAYFCASSPPSGVGYTFGSGTRLTVV.

The rearrangement links TRBV29-1 to TRBJ2-1; TCRdb lists TRBD2, though no DNA is available to test this call. Per the germline V gene, CDR1 is SQVTM and CDR2 is ANQGSEA. The CDR3 has 16 residues. The CDR3 here is CSVEDLRASGGNEQFF.

The chain uses TRBV2 and TRBJ1-2; lacking DNA, the TRBD1 call made by TCRdb goes unchecked. CDR1 SNHLY and CDR2 FYNNEI come from the germline V gene. There are 15 residues in the CDR3. CDR3 sequence: CASSGRGRKAGGYTF. Combining the CDR3 with reference TRBV2 and TRBJ1-2 gives the whole variable domain EPEVTQTPSHQVTQMGQEVILRCVPISNHLYFYWYRQILGQKVEFLVSFYNNEISEKSEIFDDQFSVERPDGSNFTLKIRSTKLEDSAMYFCASSGRGRKAGGYTFGSGTRLTVV.

The genes are TRBV7-9 and TRBJ2-2; TCRdb gives TRBD1 as the D gene, but with no DNA this cannot be confirmed. CDR1 is SEHNR and CDR2 is FQNEAQ in the germline V gene (reference sequence). The CDR3 spans 15 residues. CDR3 region: CASSLGQNPPGELFF.

The CDR3: CSAPSTGERTDTQYF. V gene TRBV20-1 combines with J gene TRBJ2-3; checking the TCRdb D call of TRBD1 is not possible without DNA. This CDR3 is 15 amino acids long. Germline CDR1 is DFQATT and CDR2 is SNEGSKA (reference sequence).

The chain joins TRBV6-1 to TRBJ2-5; absent DNA, TCRdb's TRBD1 call cannot be checked. CDR3 size: 16 residues. The V gene's germline CDR1 is MNHNS and CDR2 SASEGT. The CDR3 loop reads CASSQTYRGRGETQYF.

The chain is built from TRBV5-5 and TRBJ2-7; TCRdb's D call, TRBD2, is unchecked because there is no DNA. This CDR3 spans 16 amino acids. The germline V gene has CDR1 SGHKS and CDR2 YYEKEE (reference sequence). The CDR3 is CASSASSGGATYEQYF. Full variable domain (outside the CDR3, taken from reference TRBV5-5 and TRBJ2-7): DAGVTQSPTHLIKTRGQQVTLRCSPISGHKSVSWYQQVLGQGPQFIFQYYEKEERGRGNFPDRFSARQFPNYSSELNVNALLLGDSALYLCASSASSGGATYEQYFGPGTRLTVT.

This CDR3 reads CSARNDRGRNEQFF. The V and J genes are TRBV20-1 and TRBJ2-1; lacking DNA, the TRBD1 call made by TCRdb goes unchecked. The germline CDR1 and CDR2 sequences are DFQATT and SNEGSKA (reference sequence). The length of the CDR3 is 14 residues.

The CDR3 here is CASSLALLAGGFEQFF. This chain uses TRBV7-6 with TRBJ2-1; the TCRdb D gene call, TRBD2, has no DNA to confirm it. The CDR3 loop spans 16 amino acids. Germline-derived CDR1 and CDR2 are SGHVS and FNYEAQ.

The gene calls are TRBV24-1 and TRBJ1-5; as DNA is missing, the TRBD1 call by TCRdb cannot be tested. This CDR3 is built from 14 residues. CDR1 is KGHDR, CDR2 SFDVKD, per germline. CDR3 sequence reads: CATSDRDGNQPQHF.

V usage is TRBV2 and J usage is TRBJ1-5. This CDR3 is built from 16 residues. CDR1 is SNHLY and CDR2 is FYNNEI in the germline V gene. CDR3: CASRSTLPLSNQPQHF.

The chain employs TRBV7-9 and TRBJ2-1; without DNA, the TCRdb call of TRBD2 cannot be checked. This CDR3 region has 16 residues. Germline V CDR1 and CDR2: SEHNR, FQNEAQ (reference sequence). CDR3 region: CASRPGLAEGYNEQFF.

The chain's CDR3 is CASSPPRGINYGYTF. The V gene is TRBV9, the J gene TRBJ1-2; absent DNA, TCRdb's TRBD1 call cannot be checked. The CDR3 spans 15 residues. The V gene's germline CDR1 is SGDLS and CDR2 YYNGEE.

This sequence joins TRBV6-2 or TRBV6-3 and TRBJ2-3; with no DNA, the TCRdb D assignment of TRBD2 cannot be verified. Per the germline V gene, CDR1 is MNHEY and CDR2 is SVGEGT. The CDR3 loop spans 15 amino acids. CDR3 amino acids: CASNPGLAGTDTQYF.

J is TRBJ1-4 and V is TRBV5-5; TCRdb returns TRBD1, unconfirmable since there is no DNA. Germline V lookup: CDR1 SGHKS, CDR2 YYEKEE (reference sequence). This CDR3 has 16 residues. The CDR3 region is CASSLVGESANEKLFF.

The rearrangement links TRBV2 to TRBJ2-3; the D gene TCRdb calls, TRBD1, cannot be checked with no DNA. From germline, CDR1 is SNHLY and CDR2 FYNNEI. The CDR3 is 15 amino acids. The CDR3: CASSSRQGITDTQYF.

This chain connects TRBV7-2 to TRBJ2-1; TCRdb picks TRBD2, but there is no DNA to check that call. CDR3 length equals 13 residues. Germline CDR1 SGHTA, CDR2 FQGNSA. CDR3 sequence reads: CASSWLMEGEQFF.

V and J are TRBV6-5 and TRBJ2-5; TCRdb names TRBD2, which stays unverified in the absence of DNA. The CDR3 spans 17 residues. Germline V lookup: CDR1 MNHEY, CDR2 SVGAGI. This CDR3 reads CASRLPGLAGDQETQYF.

The chain is built from TRBV29-1 and TRBJ1-1; TCRdb outputs TRBD1, but without DNA this stays unchecked. CDR1 SQVTM and CDR2 ANQGSEA come from the germline V gene. CDR3 length: 17 residues. CDR3 protein: CSVERNLFQGSTTEAFF.